The 9 T cell receptor beta chains below were found in one sample sequenced in a study of cytomegalovirus exposure and HLA in healthy donors listed by TCRdb under 2017. Libraries were prepared through the immunoSEQ multiplex PCR assay. For the multiplex PCR, a mixture combining 60 forward primers for TCR Vbeta segments and 13 reverse primers for TCR Jbeta segments was used. TCRdb retrieved this table from immuneACCESS and kept in-frame rearrangements only. Not all clones are present; in checked studies, unresolved V genes account for under half, and no reason is known for the remainder. Present in this sample are some 170,000 clones, around 80% of which were seen just once. Of the sample, over 2% is held by the ten largest clones. The sample taken for sequencing was PBMCs. These receptors were collected from a woman aged 25 to 39 in good health and CMV-seronegative.

V is TRBV25-1 and J is TRBJ2-5, with 7 bases that match TRBD1. This CDR3 is built from 16 residues. V shed 2 bases, J shed 4 bases, and the junction held 10 bases outside the gene matches. CDR1 is MGHDK, CDR2 SYGVNS, per germline. The CDR3 DNA reads as TGTGCCAGCAGTGAAGCTACAGGGGTCGTAGGAGAGACCCAGTACTTC. Encoded protein: CASSEATGVVGETQYF. Variable domain in full (rest from reference TRBV25-1 and TRBJ2-5): EADIYQTPRYLVIGTGKKITLECSQTMGHDKMYWYQQDPGMELHLIHYSYGVNSTEKGDLSSESTVSRIRTEHFPLTLESARPSHTSQYLCASSEATGVVGETQYFGPGTRLLVL.

The chain is built from TRBV28 and TRBJ1-1; no definite D call. Germline assignment: CDR1 MDHEN and CDR2 SYDVKM. Trimming removed 11 bases from V and 1 base from J, with 11 bases in between. CDR3 size: 12 residues. CDR3 sequence (DNA): TGTGCCGGTCGTGGGCCGAACACTGAAGCTTTCTTT. Translation: CAGRGPNTEAFF.

The table lists this clone with a count of one. The chain recombines TRBV7-9 with TRBJ1-1; D possibly corresponds to TRBD1 (6 bases). The CDR3 spans 14 residues. Germline V gene lookup returns CDR1 SEHNR and CDR2 FQNEAQ (reference sequence). The V end lost 4 bases, the J end lost 8 bases, and 17 bases lay between the germline ends. This CDR3 reads CASSSGGGHAEAFF. The DNA of the CDR3 is TGTGCCAGCAGCTCGGGCGGGGGGCACGCAGAAGCTTTCTTT.

J is TRBJ2-7 and V is TRBV4-1; 9 bases fit TRBD2. The CDR3 covers 16 residues. Trimming removed 3 bases from V and 4 bases from J; junction bases left unmatched: 10. Germline assignment: CDR1 MGHRA and CDR2 YSYEKL. The CDR3 coding sequence is TGCGCCAGCAGCCAGGACGGGACTAGCATTGGGTACGAGCAGTACTTC. Translating it yields CASSQDGTSIGYEQYF.

The chain joins TRBV6-6 to TRBJ2-7; the D is unclear. Germline assignment: CDR1 MNHNY and CDR2 SVGAGI (reference sequence). The CDR3 extends over 12 amino acids. The V gene lost 6 bases and the J gene lost 5 bases, with 11 bases spanning the gap. CDR3 region: CASRKTLDEQYF. The CDR3 nucleotides read TGTGCCAGCAGAAAAACCCTAGACGAGCAGTACTTC.

This sequence joins TRBV28 and TRBJ2-6, with TRBD2 as a possible D gene (5 bases). CDR3 size: 16 residues. Germline V gene data show CDR1 as MDHEN and CDR2 as SYDVKM. V lost 5 bases and J lost 2, with 13 bases in between. The CDR3 nucleotides read TGTGCCAGCAGTCCGGGGATTCGGGCTGGGGCCAACGTCCTGACTTTC. The encoded protein is CASSPGIRAGANVLTF.

Only one count was recorded for this clone. Here the CDR3 DNA reads TGCGCCAGCAGCCAAGGGGACACTAGCAATCAGCCCCAGCATTTT. Translating gives CASSQGDTSNQPQHF. V and J are TRBV4-1 and TRBJ1-5; the D gene is possibly TRBD1 (6 bases). CDR3 length: 15 residues. Looked up from germline, CDR1 is MGHRA and CDR2 is YSYEKL. V shed 1 base and J shed 0 bases, with 7 bases lying between them.

This clone appeared once. V usage is TRBV28 and J usage is TRBJ2-5, with 8 bases matching TRBD1. The length of the CDR3 is 16 residues. The ends lost 4 bases at V and 0 bases at J; junction bases unmatched: 7. Germline values: CDR1 MDHEN, CDR2 SYDVKM. The CDR3 sequence is CASSSTGTGNQETQYF. CDR3 DNA: TGTGCCAGCAGTTCCACCGGGACAGGTAACCAAGAGACCCAGTACTTC.

The V and J genes are TRBV14 and TRBJ2-1; D is perhaps TRBD2 (6 bases). The CDR3 covers 14 residues. Per germline, CDR1 SGHDN and CDR2 FVKESK. V was shortened by 0 bases and J by 8 bases, with 11 bases between the two germline ends. This CDR3 is CASSQELAGDEQFF. CDR3 coding DNA: TGTGCCAGCAGCCAAGAACTAGCCGGCGATGAGCAGTTCTTC.